The clone carrying this TCR beta chain was observed many times. This sample stems from a study of spatial heterogeneity in lung cancer. The length of the CDR3 is 16 residues. The V gene lost 0 bases and the J gene lost 0 bases, with 9 bases spanning the gap. Using its own MiXCR run on the 5' RACE reads, TCRdb lists one record per CDR3 protein. The sample yields approximately 50,000 distinct CDR3 sequences, less than 9% seen once. Documented time point: blood at routine non-recurrence follow-up after resection. The study sequenced unsorted whole RNA from tumor, nontumor lung or frozen PBMC. This TCR was recovered from a female donor with early-stage non-small cell lung cancer. The source material was PBMCs, sampled at follow-up. The J gene is TRBJ1-5, the V gene TRBV23-1, with D uncertain. Being an ORF, TRBV23-1 has a function that is uncertain. The chain's CDR3 is CASSQSVRGSNQPQHF. The CDR3 nucleotides are TGCGCCAGCAGTCAATCGGTTCGTGGTAGCAATCAGCCCCAGCATTTT.